A single sample gave rise to the 5 T cell receptor beta chains below, sequenced in a study of shared clonotypes between healthy human individuals. CD45RO-negative CD8 cells positively selected for CCR7 made up the naive population, which excluded terminally differentiated effector memory CD45RA+ cells. Clones were read by immunoSEQ multiplex PCR, and TCRdb kept only the in-frame ones, dropping some. The sample yields around 1,900,000 clones, just over 90% seen once. Sequenced sample: naive CD8+ T cells from PBMCs. The origin of the receptors is a man younger than 30 in good health. Some clones in this sample may be carry-over from other donors' samples.

V usage is TRBV28 and J usage is TRBJ2-1; a weak D match, TRBD2 (5 bases). Germline V CDR1 and CDR2: MDHEN, SYDVKM. Trimming took off 4 bases at V and 1 base at J, with 11 bases between the two ends. The CDR3 is 15 amino acids. The CDR3 reads CASSWSGISYNEQFF. In DNA form, the CDR3 reads TGTGCCAGCAGTTGGTCCGGGATATCCTACAATGAGCAGTTCTTC.

This chain connects TRBV29-1 to TRBJ2-7, with D possibly matching TRBD1 (5 bases). Germline V lookup: CDR1 SQVTM, CDR2 ANQGSEA. Trimming removed 3 bases at V and 2 bases at J, with 11 bases between. This CDR3 spans 13 amino acids. CDR3 region: CSVEAGIPYEQYF. CDR3 coding DNA: TGCAGCGTTGAGGCAGGGATTCCCTACGAGCAGTACTTC.

This chain joins TRBV28 and TRBJ2-1; TRBD1 matches 7 bases. Trimming removed 4 bases from V and 9 bases from J; junction bases left unmatched: 12. Germline V CDR1 and CDR2: MDHEN, SYDVKM. The CDR3 covers 15 residues. The CDR3 region is CASSSTPSTGFEQFF. In nucleotides, the CDR3 is TGTGCCAGCAGTTCCACGCCATCGACAGGGTTTGAGCAGTTCTTC.

The rearrangement uses TRBV2 and TRBJ1-5, with 12 bases fitting TRBD1. The CDR3 has 14 amino acids. Per germline, CDR1 SNHLY and CDR2 FYNNEI. With 6 bases clipped from V and 6 bases from J, the junction kept 3 bases outside the gene matches. The CDR3 DNA is TGTGCCAGCAGGGGACAGGGGGCAGGTCAGCCCCAGCATTTT. Amino acid sequence: CASRGQGAGQPQHF.

The rearrangement joins TRBV7-8 to TRBJ2-7; TRBD1 matches 7 bases. The CDR3 totals 14 residues. The V segment lost 3 bases and the J segment 4 bases; nucleotides outside the gene matches: 6. The germline V gene has CDR1 SGHVS and CDR2 FQNEAQ. The CDR3 nucleotides are TGTGCCAGCAGCTTCACCGGGACAGAATACGAGCAGTACTTC. It codes for CASSFTGTEYEQYF.